This T cell receptor (beta chain) stems from a study of blood T cell repertoires in COVID-19. At the level of the study: Samples came from the United States, Italy and Spain, spanning acute and convalescent COVID-19. Sources were T cells, B-cell-depleted T cells, or PBMCs; the material itself was cDNA or gDNA.

The V end was cut by 1 base, the J end by 6 bases, with 13 bases between. The V gene's germline CDR1 is SGHAT and CDR2 FQNNGV. This CDR3 is 15 amino acids long. Per the study methods: How many nucleated cells were present was estimated from reference gene primer amplification. The method was immunoSEQ multiplex PCR; TCRdb's version includes in-frame clones alone and lacks a portion of them. V and J calls plus clone size are reproduced from that table; the DNA served to infer D and trimming. The sample comprises 100,000 to 150,000 clones, around 87% of which are singletons, and approximately 8% rests with the top ten.

The sample was peripheral blood. This chain joins TRBV11-2 and TRBJ1-5, with D tentatively TRBD1 (5 bases). The sequence derives from a man aged 45-60 years with acute or convalescent COVID-19. CDR3 residues: CASSLAGGAGQPQHF. Written as DNA, the CDR3 is TGTGCCAGCAGCTTAGCGGGAGGGGCAGGTCAGCCCCAGCATTTT.